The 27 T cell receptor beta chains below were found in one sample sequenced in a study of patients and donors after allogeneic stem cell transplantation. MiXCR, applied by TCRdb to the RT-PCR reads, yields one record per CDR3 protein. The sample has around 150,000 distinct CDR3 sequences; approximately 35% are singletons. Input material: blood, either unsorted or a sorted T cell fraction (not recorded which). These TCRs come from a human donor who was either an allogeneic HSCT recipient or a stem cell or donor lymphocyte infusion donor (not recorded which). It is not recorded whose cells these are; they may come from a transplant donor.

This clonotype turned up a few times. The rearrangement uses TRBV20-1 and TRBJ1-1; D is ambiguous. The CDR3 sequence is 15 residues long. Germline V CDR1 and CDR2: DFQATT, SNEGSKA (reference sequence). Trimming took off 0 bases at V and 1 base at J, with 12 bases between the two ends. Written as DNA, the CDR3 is TGCAGTGCTAGAGAGCCGACCCAGACGAACACTGAAGCTTTCTTT. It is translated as CSAREPTQTNTEAFF.

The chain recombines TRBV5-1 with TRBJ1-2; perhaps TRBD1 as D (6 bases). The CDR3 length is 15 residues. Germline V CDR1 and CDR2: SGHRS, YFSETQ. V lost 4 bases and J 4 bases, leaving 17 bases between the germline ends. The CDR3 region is CASSAAPGAGYGYTF. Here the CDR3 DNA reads TGCGCCAGCAGCGCGGCCCCGGGGGCCGGCTATGGCTACACCTTC.

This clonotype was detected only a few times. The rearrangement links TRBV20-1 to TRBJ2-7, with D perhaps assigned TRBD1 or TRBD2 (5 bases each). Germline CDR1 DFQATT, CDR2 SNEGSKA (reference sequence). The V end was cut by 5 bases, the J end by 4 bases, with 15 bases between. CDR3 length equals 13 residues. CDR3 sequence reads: CSAGSGDLYEQYF. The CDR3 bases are TGCAGTGCTGGAAGTGGGGACCTATACGAGCAGTACTTC.

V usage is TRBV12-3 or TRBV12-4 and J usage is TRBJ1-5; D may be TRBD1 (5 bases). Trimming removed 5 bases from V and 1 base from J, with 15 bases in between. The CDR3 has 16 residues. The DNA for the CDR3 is TGTGCCAGCAGTCCTGCTCGGGGGGGAAGCAATCAGCCCCAGCATTTT. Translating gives CASSPARGGSNQPQHF.

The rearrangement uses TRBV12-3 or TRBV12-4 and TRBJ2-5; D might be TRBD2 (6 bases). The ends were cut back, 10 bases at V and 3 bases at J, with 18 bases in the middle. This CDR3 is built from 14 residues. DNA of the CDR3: TGTGCCATTTCTCCATCGGGGGTTGAAGAGACCCAGTACTTC. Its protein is CAISPSGVEETQYF.

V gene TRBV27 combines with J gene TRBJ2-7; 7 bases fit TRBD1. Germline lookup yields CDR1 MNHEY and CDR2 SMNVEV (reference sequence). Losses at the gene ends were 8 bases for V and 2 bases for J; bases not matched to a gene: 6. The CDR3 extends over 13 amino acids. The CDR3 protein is CASSKTGAYEQYV. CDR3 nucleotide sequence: TGTGCCAGCTCAAAAACAGGGGCCTACGAGCAGTACGTC.

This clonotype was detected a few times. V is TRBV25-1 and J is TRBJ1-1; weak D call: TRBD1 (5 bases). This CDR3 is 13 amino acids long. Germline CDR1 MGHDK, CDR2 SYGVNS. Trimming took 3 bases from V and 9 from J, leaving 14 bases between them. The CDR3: CASSELMYRKAFF. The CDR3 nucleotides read TGTGCCAGCAGTGAGTTGATGTACAGGAAAGCTTTCTTT.

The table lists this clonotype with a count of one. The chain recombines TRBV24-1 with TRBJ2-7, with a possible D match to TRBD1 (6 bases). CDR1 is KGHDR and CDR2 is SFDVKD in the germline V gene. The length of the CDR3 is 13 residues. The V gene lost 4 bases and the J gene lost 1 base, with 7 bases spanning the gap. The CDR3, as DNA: TGTGCCACCAGTGACAGGGGATCCTACGAGCAGTACTTC. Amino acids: CATSDRGSYEQYF.

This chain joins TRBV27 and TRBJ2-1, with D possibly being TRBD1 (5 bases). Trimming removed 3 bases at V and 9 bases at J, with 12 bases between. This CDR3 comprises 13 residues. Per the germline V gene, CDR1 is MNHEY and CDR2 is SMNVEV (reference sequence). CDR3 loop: CASSFQGRGEQFF. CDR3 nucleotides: TGTGCCAGCAGTTTTCAGGGTAGGGGTGAGCAGTTCTTC.

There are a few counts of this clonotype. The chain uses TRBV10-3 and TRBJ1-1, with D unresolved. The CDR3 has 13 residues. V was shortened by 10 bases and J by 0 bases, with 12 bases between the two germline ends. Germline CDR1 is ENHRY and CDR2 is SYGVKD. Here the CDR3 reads CATKVKLNTEAFF. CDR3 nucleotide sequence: TGTGCCACTAAAGTTAAGCTGAACACTGAAGCTTTCTTT.

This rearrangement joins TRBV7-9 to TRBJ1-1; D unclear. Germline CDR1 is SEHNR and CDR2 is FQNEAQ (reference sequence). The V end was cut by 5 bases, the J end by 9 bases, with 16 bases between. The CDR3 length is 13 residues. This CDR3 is CASSPPWRSKAFF. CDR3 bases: TGTGCCAGCAGCCCTCCCTGGCGGTCGAAAGCTTTCTTT. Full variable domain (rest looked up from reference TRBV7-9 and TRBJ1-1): DTGVSQNPRHKITKRGQNVTFRCDPISEHNRLYWYRQTLGQGPEFLTYFQNEAQLEKSRLLSDRFSAERPKGSFSTLEIQRTEQGDSAMYLCASSPPWRSKAFFGQGTRLTVV.

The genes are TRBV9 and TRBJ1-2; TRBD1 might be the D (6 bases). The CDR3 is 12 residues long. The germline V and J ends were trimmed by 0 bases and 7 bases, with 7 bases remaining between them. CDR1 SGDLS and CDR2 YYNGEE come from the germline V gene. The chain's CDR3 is CASSVGGAGYTF. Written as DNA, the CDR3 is TGTGCCAGCAGCGTAGGGGGGGCTGGCTACACCTTC.

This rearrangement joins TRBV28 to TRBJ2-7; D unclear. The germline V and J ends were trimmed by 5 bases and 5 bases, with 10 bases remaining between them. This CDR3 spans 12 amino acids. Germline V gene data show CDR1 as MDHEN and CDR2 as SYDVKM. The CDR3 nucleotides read TGTGCCAGCAGTCCCCGTTTCCACGAGCAGTACTTC. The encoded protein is CASSPRFHEQYF.

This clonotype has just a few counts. This CDR3 reads CATPLRNTEAFF. CDR3 DNA sequence: TGTGCCACTCCACTCCGGAACACTGAAGCTTTCTTT. The V and J genes are TRBV9 and TRBJ1-1; D unclear. CDR1 and CDR2 from the germline V gene are SGDLS and YYNGEE. The length of the CDR3 is 12 residues. V dropped 9 bases and J dropped 1 base, with 10 bases sitting between them.

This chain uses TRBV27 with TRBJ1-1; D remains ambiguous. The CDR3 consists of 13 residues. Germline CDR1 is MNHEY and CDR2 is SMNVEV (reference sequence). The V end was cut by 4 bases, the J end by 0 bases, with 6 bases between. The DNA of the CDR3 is TGTGCCAGCAGTTATTTATTGAACACTGAAGCTTTCTTT. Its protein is CASSYLLNTEAFF.

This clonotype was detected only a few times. CDR3 sequence (DNA): TGTGCCAGCAGTCCGGGACAGGGGGCGCATGGCTACACCTTC. Translating it yields CASSPGQGAHGYTF. The rearrangement joins TRBV2 to TRBJ1-2, with 12 bases matching TRBD1. The CDR3 has 14 amino acids. Losses at the gene ends were 5 bases for V and 6 bases for J; bases not matched to a gene: 4. The germline CDR1 and CDR2 sequences are SNHLY and FYNNEI.

CDR3 DNA: TGTGCCAGCTGGCGGGGAGTGAACTATGGCTACACCTTC. Amino acids: CASWRGVNYGYTF. V usage is TRBV9 and J usage is TRBJ1-2; no definite D call. The V gene lost 7 bases and the J gene lost 2 bases, with 12 bases spanning the gap. CDR3 length: 13 amino acids. Germline values: CDR1 SGDLS, CDR2 YYNGEE. The full variable domain, in which reference TRBV9 and TRBJ1-2 provide the parts outside the CDR3, is DSGVTQTPKHLITATGQRVTLRCSPRSGDLSVYWYQQSLDQGLQFLIQYYNGEERAKGNILERFSAQQFPDLHSELNLSSLELGDSALYFCASWRGVNYGYTFGSGTRLTVV.

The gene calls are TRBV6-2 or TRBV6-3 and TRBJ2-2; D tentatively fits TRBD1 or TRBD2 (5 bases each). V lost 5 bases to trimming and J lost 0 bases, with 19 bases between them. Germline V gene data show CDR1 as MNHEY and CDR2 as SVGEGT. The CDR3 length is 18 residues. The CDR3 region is CASSRPSMGRANTGELFF. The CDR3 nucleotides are TGTGCCAGCAGTCGACCCTCTATGGGACGGGCGAACACCGGGGAGCTGTTTTTT.

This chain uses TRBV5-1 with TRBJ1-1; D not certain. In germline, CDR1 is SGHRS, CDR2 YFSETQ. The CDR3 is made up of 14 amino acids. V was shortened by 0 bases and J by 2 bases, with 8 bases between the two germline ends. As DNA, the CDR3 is TGCGCCAGCAGCTTGGTAGGGTTCAACACTGAAGCTTTCTTT. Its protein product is CASSLVGFNTEAFF.

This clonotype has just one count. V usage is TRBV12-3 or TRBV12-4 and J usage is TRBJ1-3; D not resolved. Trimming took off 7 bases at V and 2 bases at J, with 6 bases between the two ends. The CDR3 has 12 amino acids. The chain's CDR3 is CASINTGNTIYF. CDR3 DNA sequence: TGTGCCAGCATTAACACTGGAAACACCATATATTTT.

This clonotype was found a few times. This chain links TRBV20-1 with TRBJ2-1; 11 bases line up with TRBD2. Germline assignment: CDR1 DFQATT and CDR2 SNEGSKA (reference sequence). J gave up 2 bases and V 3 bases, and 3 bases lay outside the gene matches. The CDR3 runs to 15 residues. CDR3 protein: CSARGLAATYNEQFF. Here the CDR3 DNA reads TGCAGTGCTAGGGGACTAGCGGCCACCTACAATGAGCAGTTCTTC.

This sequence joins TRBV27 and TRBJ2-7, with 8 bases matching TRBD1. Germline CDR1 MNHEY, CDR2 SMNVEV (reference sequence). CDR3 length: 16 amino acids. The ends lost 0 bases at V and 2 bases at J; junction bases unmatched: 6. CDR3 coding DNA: TGTGCCAGCAGTTTATCACCGGGACAGGCGGCCTACGAGCAGTACGTC. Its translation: CASSLSPGQAAYEQYV.

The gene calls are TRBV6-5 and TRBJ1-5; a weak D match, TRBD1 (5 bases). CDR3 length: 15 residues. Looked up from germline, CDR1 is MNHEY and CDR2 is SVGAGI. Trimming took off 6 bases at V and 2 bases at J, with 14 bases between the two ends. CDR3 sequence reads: CASSRARAGNQPQHF. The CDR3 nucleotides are TGTGCCAGCAGCCGGGCCAGGGCTGGCAATCAGCCCCAGCATTTT.

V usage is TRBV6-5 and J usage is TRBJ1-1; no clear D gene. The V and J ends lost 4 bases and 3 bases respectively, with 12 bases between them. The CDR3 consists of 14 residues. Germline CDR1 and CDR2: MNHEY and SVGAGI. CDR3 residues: CASSLKLLDTEAFF. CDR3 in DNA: TGTGCCAGCAGTTTAAAGCTGTTAGACACTGAAGCTTTCTTT.

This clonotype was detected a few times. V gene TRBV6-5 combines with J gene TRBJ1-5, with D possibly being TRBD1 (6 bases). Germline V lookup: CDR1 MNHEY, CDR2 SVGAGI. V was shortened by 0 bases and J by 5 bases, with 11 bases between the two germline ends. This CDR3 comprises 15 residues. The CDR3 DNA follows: TGTGCCAGCAGTTACTCGGGGGGGGCCCATCAGCCCCAGCATTTT. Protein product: CASSYSGGAHQPQHF.

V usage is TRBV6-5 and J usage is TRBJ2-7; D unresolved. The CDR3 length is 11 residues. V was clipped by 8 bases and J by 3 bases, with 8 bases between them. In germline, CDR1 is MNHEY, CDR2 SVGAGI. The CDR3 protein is CASGRGYEQYF. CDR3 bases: TGTGCCAGCGGAAGAGGCTACGAGCAGTACTTC.

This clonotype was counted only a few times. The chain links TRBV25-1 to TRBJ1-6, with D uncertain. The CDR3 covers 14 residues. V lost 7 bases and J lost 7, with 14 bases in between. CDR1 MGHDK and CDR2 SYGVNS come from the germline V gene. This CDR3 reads CASKHGLTNSPLHF. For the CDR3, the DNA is TGTGCCAGCAAGCATGGTCTTACAAATTCACCCCTCCACTTT.